One sample yielded the 20 T cell receptor beta chains listed below, sequenced in a study of graft-versus-host responses after intestinal transplantation. Here immunoSEQ multiplex PCR was the method, and the copy in TCRdb shows in-frame clones only, minus some. The sample has about 96,000 clones, roughly 90% seen once. For these receptors, no antigen is known. The source material was unstimulated CD4+ T cells sorted from spleen or lymph node cells, sampled before intestinal transplant. The source is a human donor who received an intestinal transplant.

The chain carries TRBV19 and TRBJ2-5; no reliable D call. The CDR3 runs to 13 residues. The V and J ends lost 5 bases and 3 bases respectively, with 10 bases between them. CDR1 and CDR2 (germline): LNHDA, SQIVND (reference sequence). The CDR3 protein is CASSRASEETQYF. In nucleotides, the CDR3 is TGTGCCAGTAGTCGAGCTTCAGAAGAGACCCAGTACTTC. Full variable domain (outside the CDR3, taken from reference TRBV19 and TRBJ2-5): DGGITQSPKYLFRKEGQNVTLSCEQNLNHDAMYWYRQDPGQGLRLIYYSQIVNDFQKGDIAEGYSVSREKKESFPLTVTSAQKNPTAFYLCASSRASEETQYFGPGTRLLVL.

The rearrangement uses TRBV5-6 and TRBJ2-7; TRBD2 matches at 7 bases. The CDR3 has 15 amino acids. V lost 0 bases and J lost 5; bases outside the gene matches: 8. CDR1 is SGHDT and CDR2 is YYEEEE in the germline V gene. Here the CDR3 DNA reads TGTGCCAGCAGCTTGGCCGGGGGGAAGGTCAACGAGCAGTACTTC. This translates into CASSLAGGKVNEQYF. The whole variable domain, remainder taken from reference TRBV5-6 and TRBJ2-7, is DAGVTQSPTHLIKTRGQQVTLRCSPKSGHDTVSWYQQALGQGPQFIFQYYEEEERQRGNFPDRFSGHQFPNYSSELNVNALLLGDSALYLCASSLAGGKVNEQYFGPGTRLTVT.

CDR3 in amino acids: CASSYRASPTNEKLFF. CDR3 in DNA: TGTGCCAGCAGTTACAGGGCATCCCCAACTAATGAAAAACTGTTTTTT. The chain recombines TRBV6-5 with TRBJ1-4; D gene uncertain. Trimming left V 2 bases short and J 0 bases short, with 10 bases between. Germline values: CDR1 MNHEY, CDR2 SVGAGI. This CDR3 has 16 amino acids.

This chain joins TRBV6-1 and TRBJ2-1; D ambiguous. This CDR3 has 13 amino acids. V was pared by 6 bases and J by 10 bases, with 16 bases between. CDR1 and CDR2 (germline): MNHNS, SASEGT. This chain's CDR3 is CASSQPLITEQFF. The CDR3 DNA sequence: TGTGCCAGCAGCCAACCCCTTATTACCGAGCAGTTCTTC.

In nucleotides, the CDR3 is TGCAGTGCCCCACAGGGATACACCATATATTTT. The encoded protein is CSAPQGYTIYF. The chain combines TRBV20-1 with TRBJ1-3; D is possibly TRBD1 (6 bases). The CDR3 is 11 amino acids. Germline assignment: CDR1 DFQATT and CDR2 SNEGSKA (reference sequence). V dropped 6 bases and J dropped 8 bases, with 11 bases sitting between them.

This chain uses TRBV23-1 with TRBJ2-7; 7 bases are shared with TRBD2. TRBV23-1 is classed as an ORF, of uncertain function. Trimming removed 4 bases from V and 2 bases from J; junction bases left unmatched: 23. The CDR3 is 20 amino acids. This chain's CDR3 is CASSRMRCGGPRRITYEQYF. CDR3 nucleotide sequence: TGCGCCAGCAGTCGAATGCGATGCGGGGGACCACGGAGGATTACCTACGAGCAGTACTTC.

The chain uses TRBV19 and TRBJ1-3, with D hard to call. The CDR3 contains 18 residues. Trimming removed 1 base from V and 4 bases from J, with 20 bases in between. Germline CDR1 is LNHDA and CDR2 is SQIVND (reference sequence). CDR3 region: CASSIAGSPFSGGNTIYF. The CDR3 DNA follows: TGTGCCAGTAGTATAGCAGGCTCCCCCTTCTCGGGAGGAAACACCATATATTTT. Using reference TRBV19 and TRBJ1-3 for the parts outside the CDR3, the full variable domain is DGGITQSPKYLFRKEGQNVTLSCEQNLNHDAMYWYRQDPGQGLRLIYYSQIVNDFQKGDIAEGYSVSREKKESFPLTVTSAQKNPTAFYLCASSIAGSPFSGGNTIYFGEGSWLTVV.

The genes are TRBV28 and TRBJ1-5; 8 bases line up with TRBD1. Germline CDR1 MDHEN, CDR2 SYDVKM. The J segment lost 5 bases and the V segment lost 8 bases, leaving 5 bases of the junction unmatched. CDR3 size: 13 residues. CDR3 amino acids: CASDSGGDQPQHF. CDR3 bases: TGTGCCAGCGATTCAGGGGGCGATCAGCCCCAGCATTTT. Supplemented by reference TRBV28 and TRBJ1-5, the full variable domain reads DVKVTQSSRYLVKRTGEKVFLECVQDMDHENMFWYRQDPGLGLRLIYFSYDVKMKEKGDIPEGYSVSREKKERFSLILESASTNQTSMYLCASDSGGDQPQHFGDGTRLSIL.

V and J are TRBV15 and TRBJ1-1; D is ambiguous. The CDR3 has 17 residues. Deletions cut 0 bases from V and 1 base from J, with 15 bases between. In germline, CDR1 is LNHNV, CDR2 YYDKDF (reference sequence). CDR3 sequence: CATSRDEAPEPNTEAFF. DNA for the CDR3: TGTGCCACCAGCAGAGATGAGGCGCCGGAACCGAACACTGAAGCTTTCTTT.

This clone turned up a few times. The chain carries TRBV7-8 and TRBJ1-2; D not certain. CDR1 and CDR2 (germline): SGHVS, FQNEAQ. This CDR3 has 14 amino acids. With 1 base removed from V and 1 base from J, the gap between germline ends came to 7 bases. CDR3 region: CASSLGANNYGYTF. The DNA for the CDR3 is TGTGCCAGCAGCTTAGGGGCCAATAACTATGGCTACACCTTC. Filled out from reference TRBV7-8 and TRBJ1-2, the complete variable domain reads GAGVSQSPRYKVAKRGQDVALRCDPISGHVSLFWYQQALGQGPEFLTYFQNEAQLDKSGLPSDRFFAERPEGSVSTLKIQRTQQEDSAVYLCASSLGANNYGYTFGSGTRLTVV.

The table lists this clone with a count of one. CDR3 in amino acids: CSARQPLNTEAFF. As DNA, the CDR3 is TGCAGCGCCCGACAGCCTCTGAACACTGAAGCTTTCTTT. The V and J genes are TRBV29-1 and TRBJ1-1, with D perhaps TRBD1 (5 bases). Germline V gene lookup returns CDR1 SQVTM and CDR2 ANQGSEA. V lost 7 bases to trimming and J lost 0 bases, with 12 bases between them. CDR3 length: 13 residues. Based on the CDR3 plus reference TRBV29-1 and TRBJ1-1, the full variable domain is SAVISQKPSRDICQRGTSLTIQCQVDSQVTMMFWYRQQPGQSLTLIATANQGSEATYESGFVIDKFPISRPNLTFSTLTVSNMSPEDSSIYLCSARQPLNTEAFFGQGTRLTVV.

Only a few counts were recorded for this clone. V gene TRBV28 combines with J gene TRBJ2-7, with 9 bases identical to TRBD1. Germline V gene data show CDR1 as MDHEN and CDR2 as SYDVKM. The CDR3 extends over 15 amino acids. V shed 3 bases, J shed 3 bases, and the junction held 6 bases outside the gene matches. CDR3 sequence reads: CASSLGQGSNYEQYF. The CDR3, as DNA: TGTGCCAGCAGTTTGGGACAGGGTTCCAACTACGAGCAGTACTTC.

This clone was detected a few times. This chain joins TRBV10-3 and TRBJ1-4; 8 nucleotides align to TRBD1. CDR3 length: 15 amino acids. The ends lost 10 bases at V and 10 bases at J; junction bases unmatched: 17. Germline CDR1 ENHRY, CDR2 SYGVKD. The CDR3 loop reads CATRRVGQVRRKLFF. The CDR3 bases are TGTGCCACCAGGCGCGTGGGACAGGTACGACGAAAACTGTTTTTT.

The chain employs TRBV28 and TRBJ1-1, with no clear D. The V end was cut by 6 bases, the J end by 1 base, with 9 bases between. The CDR3 spans 13 residues. CDR1 and CDR2 (germline): MDHEN, SYDVKM. This chain's CDR3 is CASSLVGNTEAFF. The DNA of the CDR3 is TGTGCCAGCAGCCTGGTGGGGAACACTGAAGCTTTCTTT.

Notes on this clone: An end of the junction differs from the germline gene, which may be a read error. Other DNA sequences in the sample encode the same CDR3. The chain employs TRBV25-1 and TRBJ1-1; 7 bases are shared with TRBD1. The CDR3 is 16 residues long. Germline V gene lookup returns CDR1 MGHDK and CDR2 SYGVNS. The CDR3 DNA reads as TGTGCCAGCAGTGAATGGACAGGTCCCATGAACACTGAAGCCTTCTTT. Encoded protein: CASSEWTGPMNTEAFF.

V gene TRBV4-2 combines with J gene TRBJ2-7; 9 bases agree with TRBD2. The V segment lost 1 base and the J segment 4 bases; nucleotides outside the gene matches: 11. CDR1 is LGHNA, CDR2 YNFKEQ, per germline. The CDR3 has 17 amino acids. The CDR3 is CASSQGNSGRVAYEQYF. The CDR3 DNA sequence: TGTGCCAGCAGCCAAGGGAATAGCGGGAGAGTGGCTTACGAGCAGTACTTC.

This rearrangement joins TRBV10-1 to TRBJ2-7, with D perhaps given as TRBD1 or TRBD2 (5 bases each). The germline gives CDR1 WNHNN, CDR2 SYGVQD (reference sequence). V was clipped by 3 bases and J by 2 bases, with 17 bases between them. This CDR3 has 16 amino acids. The CDR3 loop reads CASSDSRDLGPYEQYF. The CDR3 region has the DNA TGCGCCAGCAGTGATTCCCGGGACCTAGGGCCCTACGAGCAGTACTTC.

The chain combines TRBV14 with TRBJ2-7; the match to TRBD2 covers 8 bases. The CDR3 covers 15 residues. CDR1 is SGHDN and CDR2 is FVKESK in the germline V gene. J lost 2 bases, V lost 6 bases, and 9 bases had no gene match. CDR3 loop: CASRSRTSRAYEQYF. DNA for the CDR3: TGTGCCAGCAGAAGCAGGACTAGCAGAGCCTACGAGCAGTACTTC.

Comment on this clone: This CDR3 is also generated by other DNA sequences in the sample. V usage is TRBV19 and J usage is TRBJ2-1; TRBD1 matches at 7 bases. This CDR3 is built from 15 residues. V dropped 3 bases and J dropped 0; count of bases not matched to a gene: 2. Germline lookup yields CDR1 LNHDA and CDR2 SQIVND (reference sequence). The CDR3 spells CASSIRGSSYNEQFF. The CDR3 DNA reads TGTGCCAGTAGTATCAGGGGGAGCTCCTACAATGAGCAGTTCTTC. Filled out from reference TRBV19 and TRBJ2-1, the complete variable domain reads DGGITQSPKYLFRKEGQNVTLSCEQNLNHDAMYWYRQDPGQGLRLIYYSQIVNDFQKGDIAEGYSVSREKKESFPLTVTSAQKNPTAFYLCASSIRGSSYNEQFFGPGTRLTVL.

This chain connects TRBV9 to TRBJ2-7; D unclear. Germline V lookup: CDR1 SGDLS, CDR2 YYNGEE. The CDR3 has 12 amino acids. V lost 2 bases and J lost 2, with 5 bases in between. CDR3 nucleotides: TGTGCCAGCAGCGTCCCCCCCTACGAGCAGTACTTC. Residues: CASSVPPYEQYF.